Below, 5 T cell receptor beta chains from the same sample are listed, as sequenced in a study of T cell responses to AZD1222 COVID-19 vaccine. Sequencing was performed with immunoSEQ multiplex PCR; in TCRdb, only in-frame clones are kept and a portion is missing. Counted here are 100,000 or so clones, more than 75% occurring once; the ten biggest clones make up 15%. Sample: peripheral blood, taken on day 0 of AZD1222 vaccination. Receptors originate from an adult in good health.

The rearrangement links TRBV24-1 to TRBJ2-3; 7 bases match TRBD1. CDR3 length equals 15 residues. Germline V gene data show CDR1 as KGHDR and CDR2 as SFDVKD. Trimming removed 6 bases from V and 2 bases from J; junction bases left unmatched: 7. For the CDR3, the DNA is TGTGCCACCAGTAAGGGACAGATGATCACAGATACGCAGTATTTT. Its protein product is CATSKGQMITDTQYF.

The chain carries TRBV3-1 (or the pseudogene TRBV3-2) and TRBJ2-1, with 12 bases aligning to TRBD2. Germline CDR1 reads LGHDT; CDR2 reads YNNKEL (reference sequence). The length of the CDR3 is 17 residues. With V trimmed by 2 bases and J by 7 bases, 9 bases remained unmatched. As DNA, the CDR3 is TGTGCCAGCAGCCAAATTTTGACTAGCGGGAGTCGTAATGAGCAGTTCTTC. Encoded protein: CASSQILTSGSRNEQFF.

This chain connects TRBV7-3 to TRBJ1-2, with D perhaps matching TRBD1 (6 bases). The CDR3 loop spans 12 amino acids. Germline CDR1 and CDR2: SGHTA and FQGTGA. V was shortened by 5 bases and J by 7 bases, with 11 bases between the two germline ends. DNA of the CDR3: TGTGCCAGCAGCCAAGGGGGTGGTGGCTACACCTTC. This sequence encodes CASSQGGGGYTF.

DNA of the CDR3: TGCAGCGTTGAAACACAGGGTGCAGGTGGCTACACCTTC. This gives the protein CSVETQGAGGYTF. The V call is TRBV29-1, the J call TRBJ1-2, with a possible D match to TRBD1 (6 bases). Germline CDR1 SQVTM, CDR2 ANQGSEA. This CDR3 region has 13 residues. Trimming pared 2 bases from V and 7 bases from J, leaving 14 bases between.

In this sample, this clone turned up once. CDR3 protein: CASSAGLAGSEQYF. CDR3 bases: TGTGCCAGCAGCGCTGGACTAGCGGGGAGCGAGCAGTACTTC. J is TRBJ2-7 and V is TRBV7-2; TRBD2 aligns across 12 bases. J gave up 6 bases and V 5 bases, and 5 bases lay outside the gene matches. CDR1 SGHTA and CDR2 FQGNSA come from the germline V gene. CDR3 length equals 14 residues. Drawing the rest from reference TRBV7-2 and TRBJ2-7, the complete variable domain is GAGVSQSPSNKVTEKGKDVELRCDPISGHTALYWYRQSLGQGLEFLIYFQGNSAPDKSGLPSDRFSAERTGGSVSTLTIQRTQQEDSAVYLCASSAGLAGSEQYFGPGTRLTVT.